What follows are 27 T cell receptor beta chains derived from one specimen sequenced in a study of blood T cell repertoires in COVID-19. Libraries were prepared by immunoSEQ multiplex PCR; TCRdb keeps only in-frame clonotypes and omits some of them. Of under 150,000 clones in the sample, roughly 81% were seen once. What was sequenced was peripheral blood. The receptors here all came from a man aged 35 to 55 with acute or convalescent COVID-19.

The J gene is TRBJ2-5, the V gene TRBV29-1; 12 bases line up with TRBD1. V shed 4 bases, J shed 7 bases, and the junction held 7 bases outside the gene matches. The CDR3 runs 14 residues. Germline V CDR1 and CDR2: SQVTM, ANQGSEA. The CDR3 here is CSVGGTGGYLTQYF. The CDR3 bases are TGCAGCGTTGGGGGGACAGGGGGCTACTTGACCCAGTACTTC.

V is TRBV30 and J is TRBJ2-7; 8 positions agree with TRBD2. Germline V gives CDR1 GTSNPN, CDR2 SVGIG (reference sequence). V lost 0 bases, J lost 1 base, and 2 bases stayed unmatched. This CDR3 is 14 amino acids long. CDR3: CAWSVSGGSYEQYF. The CDR3 DNA reads TGTGCCTGGAGTGTGAGCGGGGGTTCCTACGAGCAGTACTTC.

The chain recombines TRBV6-5 with TRBJ2-5; possible D gene TRBD2, 5 bases. Deletions cut 7 bases from V and 5 bases from J, with 14 bases between. The length of the CDR3 is 13 residues. Germline V gene data show CDR1 as MNHEY and CDR2 as SVGAGI. The CDR3 reads CASMEHSGETQYF. Written as DNA, the CDR3 is TGTGCCAGCATGGAACACTCGGGGGAGACCCAGTACTTC.

V and J are TRBV27 and TRBJ2-5, with a possible D match to TRBD1 (7 bases). The CDR3 runs to 16 residues. V lost 3 bases and J lost 5, with 19 bases in between. Germline V lookup: CDR1 MNHEY, CDR2 SMNVEV (reference sequence). CDR3 in amino acids: CASSFSGGFSGETQYF. Here the CDR3 DNA reads TGTGCCAGCAGTTTTTCAGGGGGGTTTTCGGGGGAGACCCAGTACTTC.

This clone was recorded a few times. The chain recombines TRBV6-5 with TRBJ1-1, with a tentative D call TRBD1 (6 bases). The CDR3 has 13 residues. Trimming left V 7 bases short and J 11 bases short, with 20 bases between. Germline lookup yields CDR1 MNHEY and CDR2 SVGAGI. In nucleotides, the CDR3 is TGTGCCAGCAATCCGAACAGGGAAGGTGTGGCTTTCTTT. Translating gives CASNPNREGVAFF.

The V gene is TRBV5-1, the J gene TRBJ2-6; the D gene is possibly TRBD1 (6 bases). This CDR3 has 15 residues. V was pared by 6 bases and J by 0 bases, with 10 bases between. From germline, CDR1 is SGHRS and CDR2 YFSETQ. As DNA, the CDR3 is TGCGCCAGCAAACGACAGGACTCTGGGGCCAACGTCCTGACTTTC. Its translation: CASKRQDSGANVLTF.

The rearrangement uses TRBV6-5 and TRBJ2-3, with 7 bases matching TRBD1. CDR1 is MNHEY and CDR2 is SVGAGI in the germline V gene. The CDR3 is 15 amino acids. V shed 6 bases and J 0 bases; nucleotides not matched to a gene: 6. The CDR3 bases are TGTGCCAGCAGCGACACAGGGGTCAGCACAGATACGCAGTATTTT. It codes for CASSDTGVSTDTQYF.

CDR3 DNA: TGCAGTGCTAGTGACCCCCTAAGCTCCTACGAGCAGTACTTC. As protein: CSASDPLSSYEQYF. The J gene is TRBJ2-7, the V gene TRBV20-1, with D uncertain. The CDR3 has 14 amino acids. The germline V and J ends were trimmed by 3 bases and 0 bases, with 12 bases remaining between them. Germline V lookup: CDR1 DFQATT, CDR2 SNEGSKA (reference sequence).

The sample holds one count of this clone. The chain employs TRBV7-6 and TRBJ2-7; TRBD1 aligns across 7 bases. CDR1 is SGHVS, CDR2 FNYEAQ, per germline. CDR3 length: 15 amino acids. V was clipped by 5 bases and J by 2 bases; unmatched bases: 9. The CDR3 spells CASSPTGQTPYEQYF. The CDR3 DNA follows: TGTGCCAGCAGCCCTACGGGACAGACCCCCTACGAGCAGTACTTC.

J is TRBJ1-1 and V is TRBV7-3; 7 nucleotides match TRBD1. Germline CDR1 and CDR2: SGHTA and FQGTGA. J gave up 5 bases and V 4 bases, and 4 bases lay outside the gene matches. This CDR3 is 13 amino acids long. The CDR3 nucleotides are TGTGCCAGCAGCTCACAGGGGACGACTGAAGCTTTCTTT. Its translation: CASSSQGTTEAFF.

This chain connects TRBV14 to TRBJ1-6, with no clear D. Trimming pared 5 bases from V and 3 bases from J, leaving 2 bases between. CDR1 SGHDN and CDR2 FVKESK come from the germline V gene. This CDR3 contains 12 residues. The CDR3 protein is CASSYYNSPLHF. As DNA, the CDR3 is TGTGCCAGCAGCTACTATAATTCACCCCTCCACTTT.

DNA of the CDR3: TGTGCCAGTAGTAAGCGGACCGCACAGGGCCTAGGTACCGGGGAGCTGTTTTTT. Amino acids: CASSKRTAQGLGTGELFF. J is TRBJ2-2 and V is TRBV19, with D possibly being TRBD1 (6 bases). CDR1 and CDR2 (germline): LNHDA, SQIVND (reference sequence). This CDR3 is built from 18 residues. Trimming took off 4 bases at V and 5 bases at J, with 23 bases between the two ends.

The chain is built from TRBV5-1 and TRBJ2-7, with 7 nucleotides matching TRBD1. CDR3 length: 14 residues. V shed 1 base, J shed 3 bases, and the junction held 4 bases outside the gene matches. Germline V lookup: CDR1 SGHRS, CDR2 YFSETQ. CDR3: CASSLWDRVYEQYF. DNA of the CDR3: TGCGCCAGCAGCTTGTGGGACAGAGTCTACGAGCAGTACTTC.

The V and J genes are TRBV14 and TRBJ2-1; possibly TRBD1 for D (6 bases). The CDR3 length is 16 residues. Germline values: CDR1 SGHDN, CDR2 FVKESK. The V gene lost 4 bases and the J gene lost 5 bases, with 18 bases spanning the gap. CDR3 coding DNA: TGTGCCAGCAGCCCACAAGGGGGTTCGTGGAACAATGAGCAGTTCTTC. Its translation is CASSPQGGSWNNEQFF.

The chain carries TRBV7-9 and TRBJ1-1; D is perhaps TRBD1 (5 bases). The germline V and J ends were trimmed by 1 base and 0 bases, with 9 bases remaining between them. The CDR3 length is 15 residues. Looked up from germline, CDR1 is SEHNR and CDR2 is FQNEAQ (reference sequence). The CDR3 coding sequence is TGTGCCAGCAGCTTAGTACGGGGGATGAACACTGAAGCTTTCTTT. This translates into CASSLVRGMNTEAFF. Together with reference TRBV7-9 and TRBJ1-1, the CDR3 gives the full variable domain: DTGVSQNPRHKITKRGQNVTFRCDPISEHNRLYWYRQTLGQGPEFLTYFQNEAQLEKSRLLSDRFSAERPKGSFSTLEIQRTEQGDSAMYLCASSLVRGMNTEAFFGQGTRLTVV.

The chain couples TRBV7-9 to TRBJ1-1; D is unresolved. Germline V lookup: CDR1 SEHNR, CDR2 FQNEAQ (reference sequence). V dropped 2 bases and J dropped 5 bases, with 12 bases sitting between them. This CDR3 has 14 residues. The CDR3 loop is CASSLTLGGTEAFF. CDR3 bases: TGTGCCAGCAGCTTAACCCTAGGCGGGACTGAAGCTTTCTTT. Complete variable domain (other parts from reference TRBV7-9 and TRBJ1-1): DTGVSQNPRHKITKRGQNVTFRCDPISEHNRLYWYRQTLGQGPEFLTYFQNEAQLEKSRLLSDRFSAERPKGSFSTLEIQRTEQGDSAMYLCASSLTLGGTEAFFGQGTRLTVV.

This rearrangement joins TRBV27 to TRBJ1-1; TRBD1 agrees at 9 bases. V was clipped by 5 bases and J by 7 bases; unmatched bases: 8. The CDR3 has 14 residues. Germline lookup yields CDR1 MNHEY and CDR2 SMNVEV (reference sequence). The CDR3 nucleotides are TGTGCCAGCAGTGCCTTACAGGGGGCGGGTGAAGCTTTCTTT. Translation: CASSALQGAGEAFF.

The chain combines TRBV29-1 with TRBJ1-2, with a weak D call TRBD1 (5 bases). The CDR3 loop spans 13 amino acids. Trimming cost V 6 bases and J 4 bases, with 15 bases left between them. Germline values: CDR1 SQVTM, CDR2 ANQGSEA. In nucleotides, the CDR3 is TGCAGCGTCGACCAATGGGGGGGCTATGGCTACACCTTC. This encodes CSVDQWGGYGYTF.

This chain uses TRBV27 with TRBJ2-1; D not resolved. V was pared by 5 bases and J by 4 bases, with 12 bases between. The germline V gene encodes CDR1 MNHEY and CDR2 SMNVEV (reference sequence). This CDR3 has 14 amino acids. CDR3 sequence: CASSAQAGYNEQFF. The CDR3, as DNA: TGTGCCAGCAGTGCCCAAGCCGGGTACAATGAGCAGTTCTTC.

The chain combines TRBV6-6 with TRBJ1-4, with 12 bases lining up with TRBD1. V was pared by 2 bases and J by 8 bases, with 3 bases of the junction left unmatched. The V gene's germline CDR1 is MNHNY and CDR2 SVGAGI (reference sequence). There are 15 residues in the CDR3. The CDR3 nucleotides read TGTGCCAGCAGTTACCTGGGACAGGGGGCAGAAAAACTGTTTTTT. This sequence encodes CASSYLGQGAEKLFF.

Here the CDR3 reads CASSTGTGVYGANVLTF. In nucleotides, the CDR3 is TGTGCCAGCAGTACCGGGACAGGGGTTTACGGGGCCAACGTCCTGACTTTC. The chain is built from TRBV13 and TRBJ2-6, with 10 bases that match TRBD1. The germline V gene has CDR1 PRHDT and CDR2 FYEKMQ (reference sequence). The CDR3 runs to 17 residues. The trim removed 6 bases at V and 4 bases at J, leaving 9 bases unmatched.

The chain carries TRBV20-1 and TRBJ2-7; 8 nucleotides line up with TRBD1. J was trimmed by 7 bases and V by 3 bases; bases with no gene match: 8. This CDR3 has 13 residues. CDR1 is DFQATT and CDR2 is SNEGSKA in the germline V gene (reference sequence). The CDR3 nucleotides are TGCAGTGCTAGTATTTGGGGGACAGGTGAGCAGTACTTC. Translation: CSASIWGTGEQYF.

This clone was detected once. V is TRBV12-3 or TRBV12-4 and J is TRBJ1-3; D not resolved. V was pared by 3 bases and J by 7 bases, with 7 bases between. The CDR3 is 12 residues long. CDR3 in amino acids: CASSFRVNTIYF. DNA for the CDR3: TGTGCCAGCAGTTTTCGGGTGAACACCATATATTTT.

The V and J genes are TRBV7-9 and TRBJ2-1; 10 nucleotides agree with TRBD1. Germline V gene lookup returns CDR1 SEHNR and CDR2 FQNEAQ (reference sequence). The CDR3 extends over 17 amino acids. The J segment lost 8 bases and the V segment lost 3 bases, leaving 13 bases of the junction unmatched. CDR3 DNA sequence: TGTGCCAGCAGCTTTAGGTACGGGGGACAGGGGAAAGATGAGCAGTTCTTC. It translates to CASSFRYGGQGKDEQFF.

This rearrangement joins TRBV15 to TRBJ2-3; 8 nucleotides align to TRBD1. Per germline, CDR1 LNHNV and CDR2 YYDKDF (reference sequence). This CDR3 comprises 16 residues. Unmatched junction bases numbered 7, after V lost 5 bases and J lost 0 bases. For the CDR3, the DNA is TGTGCCACCAGCCAAGACAGGGGCGGGAGCACAGATACGCAGTATTTT. This sequence encodes CATSQDRGGSTDTQYF.

The chain is built from TRBV27 and TRBJ2-7, with D maybe TRBD2 (5 bases). Germline V gene data show CDR1 as MNHEY and CDR2 as SMNVEV (reference sequence). The CDR3 is made up of 15 amino acids. The V end lost 6 bases, the J end lost 3 bases, and 18 bases lay between the germline ends. The CDR3 loop reads CASRKGLRRDYEQYF. The CDR3 DNA sequence: TGTGCCAGCAGAAAAGGACTCCGCAGAGACTACGAGCAGTACTTC.

This sequence joins TRBV30 and TRBJ1-1; TRBD1 is a possible D gene (6 bases). This CDR3 has 13 amino acids. Germline V gene sequence: CDR1 GTSNPN, CDR2 SVGIG (reference sequence). Trimming stripped 4 bases from V and 1 base from J, with 10 bases between. Here the CDR3 reads CAWNRAANTEAFF. The CDR3 region has the DNA TGTGCCTGGAACAGGGCGGCGAACACTGAAGCTTTCTTT. Combining the CDR3 with reference TRBV30 and TRBJ1-1 gives the whole variable domain SQTIHQWPATLVQPVGSPLSLECTVEGTSNPNLYWYRQAAGRGLQLLFYSVGIGQISSEVPQNLSASRPQDRQFILSSKKLLLSDSGFYLCAWNRAANTEAFFGQGTRLTVV.